The clone carrying this TCR beta chain was observed many times. The record originates from a study of T cells of healthy individuals. TCRdb re-analysed the 5' RACE reads in MiXCR, keeping a single row per CDR3 protein. This table has around 63,000 distinct CDR3 sequences, 15% to 20% appearing once. This TCR was sampled from a human donor in good health.

The CDR3 loop is CASSLGLASNEQFF. In DNA, the CDR3 is TGTGCCAGCAGTCTGGGACTAGCGAGCAATGAGCAGTTCTTC. The chain employs TRBV12-3 or TRBV12-4 and TRBJ2-1; the match to TRBD2 covers 10 bases. This CDR3 contains 14 residues. With 5 bases clipped from V and 6 bases from J, the junction kept 4 bases outside the gene matches.